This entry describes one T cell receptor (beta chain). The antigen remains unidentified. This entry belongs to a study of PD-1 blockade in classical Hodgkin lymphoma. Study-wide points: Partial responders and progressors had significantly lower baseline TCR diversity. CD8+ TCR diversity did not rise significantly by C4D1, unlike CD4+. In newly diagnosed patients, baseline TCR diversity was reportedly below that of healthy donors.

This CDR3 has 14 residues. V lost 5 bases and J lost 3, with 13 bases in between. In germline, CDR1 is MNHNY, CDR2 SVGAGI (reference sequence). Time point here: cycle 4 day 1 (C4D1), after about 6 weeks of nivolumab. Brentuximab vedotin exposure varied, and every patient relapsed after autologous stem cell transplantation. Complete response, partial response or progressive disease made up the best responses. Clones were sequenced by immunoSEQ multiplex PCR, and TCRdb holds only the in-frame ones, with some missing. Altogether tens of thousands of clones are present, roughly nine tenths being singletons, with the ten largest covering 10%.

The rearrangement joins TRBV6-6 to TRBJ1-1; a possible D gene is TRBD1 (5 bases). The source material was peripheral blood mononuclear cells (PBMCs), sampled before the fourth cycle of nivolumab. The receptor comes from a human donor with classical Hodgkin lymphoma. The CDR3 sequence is CASSMTERDTEAFF. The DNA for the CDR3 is TGTGCCAGCAGTATGACAGAGAGGGACACTGAAGCTTTCTTT.